This TCR beta chain was sequenced in a study of beta chain features in type 1 diabetes (dated by TCRdb to between 2017 and 2018). Regarding the study in general: Mean age, gender distribution, total cell number and subset yield were not different between patients and healthy donors. In the study, TCRB repertoires of sorted circulating CD4+ T cell subsets from recently diagnosed type 1 diabetes patients were compared with those of matched healthy donors. Across all samples, some 110,000,000 sorted cells were examined, and cell number per subset correlated strongly with RNA yield. Regulatory and stem cell-like memory subsets were obtained from only 8 patients and about eight healthy donors, while naive and central memory subsets were obtained from all 30 or so donors. Here is what the overall study found, with its caveats: Sequencing cDNA rather than genomic DNA could over-represent highly expressing activated cells, although activation and CD3 levels did not differ between groups. Shorter templates might have been favored by PCR, but patient and control samples were amplified and corrected together, so both groups would have been affected equally by any skew. In all four CD4+ subsets, TCRB CDR3 length was moderately but significantly shorter in type 1 diabetes patients. Naive, central memory and regulatory TCRB repertoires appeared to be more similar among patients than among healthy donors. Only small numbers of individuals were included in the HLA sub-analyses, which left unresolved whether HLA type had any influence on TCRB rearrangement. At VDJ recombination sites, patients with type 1 diabetes made fewer insertions and deleted more nucleotides, a pattern implying thymic rearrangement abnormalities.

The High Capacity cDNA Reverse Transcription Kit was used to reverse transcribe all of the isolated RNA, meaning that expressed TCRB transcripts were what got sequenced. Naive, central memory and regulatory T cell samples underwent deep immunoSEQ sequencing, averaging around 4 million total reads per sample. Sorted cells were lysed in RLT buffer and RNA was extracted with DNase-treated RNeasy Micro or Mini kits, depending on cell number. Each cell subset was processed separately to prevent cross-contamination, with patient and healthy donor samples processed together. The immunoSEQ multiplex PCR was used to amplify TCRB sequences from cDNA, yielding 87-bp fragments that span the CDR3 region. Sequencing of the amplicons was done on the Illumina HiSeq platform. The published analysis was carried out like this. Synthetic template baselines were used to correct PCR bias computationally, reads within Hamming distance 2 were collapsed together, and singletons that could not be merged were discarded. By aligning reads against IMGT, V, D and J genes, CDR3 length, and insertions or deletions at six rearrangement sites were assigned. Within each subset, clonotype counts were normalized to sorted cell number, and only after that were true diversity and Gini coefficients computed with the tcR R package. The overlap coefficient, calculated on TCRB nucleotide sequences, was used to measure repertoire sharing. The table comes from immuneACCESS by way of TCRdb, which keeps in-frame sequences with V and J called. Part of the clones is missing from these tables; in studies checked, under half for an unresolved V gene and the rest for unknown reasons. V, J and clone size are those of that table, while D and trimming were read from the DNA. This sample lists about 99,000 clones; approximately 30% were detected once. The ten largest account for less than 0.65% of the sample.

Each donor gave one peripheral blood draw, averaging approximately 120 mL, which was collected into heparinised tubes. A BD FACSAria II and a panel including CD45RO, CCR7, CD25, CD127, CD95 and CD27 were used to sort naive, central memory, regulatory and stem cell-like memory CD4+ T cells. Purity was above 95% for every sorted population. PBMCs were separated immediately by Lymphoprep density gradient centrifugation and were stained directly, without being cultured. So that batch effects would be minimized, each experiment stained and sorted samples in pairs, pairing one healthy donor with one patient. To note about this clone: What this receptor recognizes is not known. No much larger clonotype is one base removed from it; base qualities were not supplied.

The sample taken for sequencing was central memory CD4+ T cells from blood. The origin of this receptor is a woman younger than 35 with type 1 diabetes.

The CDR3 corresponds to CASSLVGQGKFLPQHF. The sequenced DNA: TGTGCCAGCAGCTTAGTTGGACAGGGCAAATTTCTGCCCCAGCATTTT. Here the chain combines TRBV7-2 and TRBJ1-5; the central 8 bases match TRBD1. The germline V gene supplies CDR1 SGHTA and CDR2 FQGNSA. From cysteine to phenylalanine, the CDR3 is 16 amino acids long. The kept DNA is CDR3 alone, 48 bases in frame from the first base. Germline trimming: 1 base from V, 9 bases from J; junction bases outside gene matches: 11. The reference TRBV7-2 and TRBJ1-5 proteins fill in what lies around the CDR3, so the full variable domain reads GAGVSQSPSNKVTEKGKDVELRCDPISGHTALYWYRQSLGQGLEFLIYFQGNSAPDKSGLPSDRFSAERTGGSVSTLTIQRTQQEDSAVYLCASSLVGQGKFLPQHFGDGTRLSIL.